The 12 T cell receptor beta chains presented below share a single source sample, sequenced in a study of T cell responses to AZD1222 COVID-19 vaccine. Sequencing used immunoSEQ multiplex PCR; TCRdb keeps in-frame clones, though not all of them. The sample yields approximately 70,000 clones, about nine tenths seen once. The specimen was peripheral blood, collected on day 0 of AZD1222 vaccination. These receptors originate from an adult in good health.

The chain links TRBV19 to TRBJ1-6, with TRBD1 as a possible D gene (6 bases). Trimming removed 4 bases from V and 7 bases from J, with 11 bases in between. Germline-derived CDR1 and CDR2 are LNHDA and SQIVND (reference sequence). This CDR3 is 14 amino acids long. CDR3 residues: CASSNSQGNSPLHF. The DNA of the CDR3 is TGTGCCAGTAGTAACAGTCAGGGGAATTCACCCCTCCACTTT.

This chain links TRBV7-3 with TRBJ2-5; a weak D match, TRBD1 (5 bases). The germline V gene encodes CDR1 SGHTA and CDR2 FQGTGA. V dropped 2 bases and J dropped 2 bases, with 9 bases sitting between them. The CDR3 length is 14 residues. CDR3 region: CASSLGPGQETQYF. CDR3 in DNA: TGTGCCAGCAGCTTAGGACCAGGGCAAGAGACCCAGTACTTC.

The chain carries TRBV5-1 and TRBJ1-2; 11 nucleotides align to TRBD1. Germline loops: CDR1 SGHRS, CDR2 YFSETQ. The CDR3 contains 15 residues. Unmatched junction bases numbered 5, after V lost 0 bases and J lost 7 bases. Here the CDR3 DNA reads TGCGCCAGCAGCTTGGACGGACAGGGGGCGCTTGGCTACACCTTC. Residues: CASSLDGQGALGYTF.

Only a few counts were recorded for this clone. This chain joins TRBV11-2 and TRBJ1-2; D ambiguous. Germline V gene lookup returns CDR1 SGHAT and CDR2 FQNNGV. Trimming pared 1 base from V and 8 bases from J, leaving 14 bases between. The CDR3 totals 14 residues. This chain's CDR3 is CASSLGRAGRGYTF. Here the CDR3 DNA reads TGTGCCAGCAGCTTAGGCCGCGCAGGAAGGGGCTACACCTTC.

The chain is built from TRBV19 and TRBJ2-7; perhaps TRBD1 as D (6 bases). CDR3 length equals 14 residues. The germline V and J ends were trimmed by 9 bases and 4 bases, with 19 bases remaining between them. Germline CDR1 and CDR2: LNHDA and SQIVND (reference sequence). This CDR3 reads CASDLLGQPYEQYF. DNA for the CDR3: TGTGCCAGCGACCTTCTGGGACAACCTTACGAGCAGTACTTC.

V and J are TRBV12-3 or TRBV12-4 and TRBJ1-3; D ambiguous. The CDR3 is 13 residues long. Trimming stripped 7 bases from V and 3 bases from J, with 10 bases between. CDR3 loop: CASTRMGGNTIYF. DNA for the CDR3: TGTGCCAGCACCCGCATGGGTGGAAACACCATATATTTT.

Here the CDR3 DNA reads TGCGCCAGCAGCTTGGAGCCGCTTACTAACTATGGCTACACCTTC. This translates into CASSLEPLTNYGYTF. The gene calls are TRBV5-1 and TRBJ1-2, with D unclear. Germline V gene lookup returns CDR1 SGHRS and CDR2 YFSETQ. V lost 0 bases and J 0 bases, leaving 9 bases between the germline ends. There are 15 residues in the CDR3.

The genes are TRBV6-6 and TRBJ1-4, with D possibly matching TRBD1 (6 bases). Germline V gene sequence: CDR1 MNHNY, CDR2 SVGAGI (reference sequence). V was cut by 7 bases and J by 6 bases, with 15 bases left in between. The CDR3 sequence is 14 residues long. CDR3 bases: TGTGCCAGCACCCAGGGGCGGATGGATGAAAAACTGTTTTTT. Its protein is CASTQGRMDEKLFF.

The chain combines TRBV7-2 with TRBJ1-1, with TRBD1 as a possible D gene (5 bases). V was cut by 6 bases and J by 4 bases, with 15 bases left in between. This CDR3 contains 14 residues. CDR1 is SGHTA, CDR2 FQGNSA, per germline. This CDR3 reads CASSPRTRATEAFF. CDR3 sequence (DNA): TGTGCCAGCAGTCCCCGGACCAGGGCCACTGAAGCTTTCTTT.

The rearrangement joins TRBV2 to TRBJ1-1; tentatively, D is TRBD1 (5 bases). Trimming removed 3 bases from V and 4 bases from J, with 9 bases in between. Germline assignment: CDR1 SNHLY and CDR2 FYNNEI. The CDR3 is made up of 13 amino acids. DNA of the CDR3: TGTGCCAGCAGTGACGGGCAGGGCACTGAAGCTTTCTTT. Translation gives CASSDGQGTEAFF.

The chain joins TRBV27 to TRBJ2-1, with 7 bases identical to TRBD2. The CDR3 is 14 residues long. With 3 bases clipped from V and 4 bases from J, the junction kept 3 bases outside the gene matches. Per germline, CDR1 MNHEY and CDR2 SMNVEV (reference sequence). CDR3 protein: CASSLWEGYNEQFF. CDR3 nucleotide sequence: TGTGCCAGCAGTTTGTGGGAGGGATACAATGAGCAGTTCTTC.

This clone counts as medium-sized. This chain links TRBV10-3 with TRBJ2-7, with 7 bases lining up with TRBD1. Germline values: CDR1 ENHRY, CDR2 SYGVKD. The CDR3 extends over 14 amino acids. J was trimmed by 0 bases and V by 2 bases; bases with no gene match: 1. The DNA of the CDR3 is TGTGCCATCAGTGAGGGGGACAGCTCCTACGAGCAGTACTTC. Its protein product is CAISEGDSSYEQYF.